Listed here is a single T cell receptor (beta chain). This clonotype was detected a few times. Its specific antigen is unknown. No much larger clone is present one base from it, and per-base qualities are unavailable. The library was made by 5' RACE. The instrument was a NextSeq 500. To allow correction of PCR and sequencing errors, the TCR library protocol tagged every TCR cDNA molecule with a unique molecular identifier. The authors' pipeline ran thus. Decombinator tools were used for TCR identification, UMI-based error correction and CDR3 extraction. TCRs above a frequency of 2 per 1,000, corresponding to the top 1% of the tumor frequency distribution, were defined as expanded. Expanded tumor TCRs statistically deemed absent (corrected P<0.05) from at least one tumor region were classed as regional, and all other expanded tumor TCRs were classed as ubiquitous. Rényi diversity was computed with the R vegan package after subsampling each repertoire 100 times to 5,000 TCRs. CDR3 similarity networks were built from amino acid triplet string-kernel similarity, with CDR3s being connected when pairwise similarity was above 0.82. Starting from the raw public reads, TCRdb applied fastp trimming at Q25, assembled clones with MiXCR and retained in-frame beta chains. Each entry is one CDR3 protein sequence, shown with its most common DNA and genes. None of the V and J calls come from the authors' own analysis; TCRdb made them. This sample comprises approximately 94,000 distinct CDR3 sequences, about 4.6% of them detected only once. The ten largest clones take up 21% of the sample.

Spanning cysteine to phenylalanine, the CDR3 consists of 12 amino acids. Here the CDR3 DNA is all that survives: 36 bases in frame from base 1. V gives up 6 bases and J gives up 6 bases, and the segment between their germline ends measures 12 bases. Based on the germline V gene, the CDR1 and CDR2 sequences are MDHEN and SYDVKM. The sample is drawn from a study of spatial heterogeneity in lung cancer (dated by TCRdb to between 2018 and 2021). Some background on the complete study: More beta-chain than alpha-chain transcripts were consistently detected, likely reflecting higher beta-chain transcript abundance. In the raw uncorrected reads, each unique combination of TCR and UMI appeared more than ten times on average. Nonsynonymous mutation counts, determined by whole-exome sequencing of tumor tissue, were related to features of the TCR repertoire. A strong correlation was found between TCR transcript counts in tumor regions and a T cell transcriptional module score from matched bulk RNA-seq. In non-small cell lung cancer, the study quantitatively compared TCR alpha and beta repertoires across several tumor regions, matched nontumor lung, and blood. At surgery, both alpha and beta chains were TCR-sequenced in around 240 tumor regions, 64 matched nontumor lung samples and a few dozen PBMC samples.

Here is what the overall study found, with its caveats: Estimated TCR-seq coverage of tumor T cells was only roughly 7% for alpha chains and 12% to 15% for beta chains. Counts of ubiquitous and regional expanded TCRs were found to correlate with counts of ubiquitous and regional nonsynonymous mutations, respectively. Confirming at a functional level the hypothesis that regional TCRs recognize regional mutations was considered to require additional single-cell paired TCR alpha and beta sequencing. A correlation was observed between the number of expanded intratumoral alpha and beta TCRs and the tumor nonsynonymous mutation count.

What this sample's time point label stands for: sample taken at primary tumor resection. Donors were some 67 patients with early-stage, untreated non-small cell lung cancer from the lung TRACERx cohort. For TCR sequencing, whole RNA was extracted from tumor and nontumor lung tissue, or from cryopreserved PBMC samples, and no cell sorting was done. Only patients for whom sufficient RNA was available from at least two tumor regions were selected for TCR sequencing. Before selection, tumor and adjacent nontumor lung specimens were reviewed by a lung pathologist. The sequencing used lung tumor tissue, collected at surgery. This TCR came from a male donor with early-stage non-small cell lung cancer. The V and J segments used are TRBV28 and TRBJ2-7, with the D gene not confidently named. The DNA sequence is given as TGTGCCAGCAGCCCCCTCCCCCCCGAGCAGTACTTC. This translates into CASSPLPPEQYF.